The present entry profiles one TCR beta chain with its context. Its target antigen remains unknown. No much larger clone exists at a distance of one base, and base qualities are not known. After removal of 5 bases from V and 7 bases from J, the junction retains 5 bases not matched to a gene. Per the germline V gene (reference sequence), GTSNPN is the CDR1 and SVGIG is the CDR2. Counted from cysteine to phenylalanine, this CDR3 has 13 amino acids. The DNA shown is the 39-base CDR3, in frame from base 1. The data were taken from a study of blood T cell repertoires in COVID-19 (dated by TCRdb to 2018 to 2020). Some background on the complete study: Samples covering the acute and convalescent phases of COVID-19 were provided by collaborators in the United States, Italy and Spain. Deeply sampled blood TCRbeta repertoires from subjects exposed to, actively infected with, or recovered from COVID-19 were included in the dataset. The sample metadata nearly always contained a de-identified subject ID, COVID-19 status, age in years and sex. The repertoires were made available in a free public database intended to serve as a resource for research on the immune response to SARS-CoV-2. Where available, HLA class I and class II types were taken from metadata supplied by the sample provider and were not determined by assay-based typing. The samples were drawn from two sources: the first 160 participants of the ongoing ImmuneRACE study, and some 1,300 subjects contributed by 6 global collaborators. The prospective study material was composed of cDNA or gDNA derived from T cells, B-cell-depleted T cells, or PBMCs. The paper's findings and limits, for the study overall: The quantity of clinical and demographic metadata differed by source and by participant and was supplied without curation.

The immunoSEQ Assay, a bias-controlled multiplex PCR, was used to amplify TCRbeta CDR3 regions from genomic DNA. Turning to the authors' computational methods: The number of nucleated cells in each sample was estimated by amplification of reference gene primers within the assay. To quantify the absolute abundance of each unique TCRbeta CDR3 rearrangement, sequence reads were collapsed and filtered. For each sample, productive Simpson clonality was calculated by taking the square root of Simpson's diversity index across productive rearrangements. TCRdb retrieved this table from immuneACCESS and kept in-frame rearrangements only. Not all clones are present; in checked studies, unresolved V genes account for under half, and no reason is known for the remainder. V, J and clone size are taken as reported in that table, and D and trimming were inferred from the DNA itself. The sample profile shows some 140,000 clones; about 86% of them were found once. 2.4% of the sample lies in the top ten.

In the prospective study, participants were about 18 to 95 years old, resided in fewer than 25 geographic areas of the United States, and were enrolled through a virtual design. To assign participants to cohorts, the prospective study relied on clinical history that participants themselves reported in a screening survey and a study questionnaire. In the prospective study, whole blood, serum and a nasopharyngeal or oropharyngeal swab were collected from each participant by mobile phlebotomists. Additional blood draws and questionnaires over an approximately 2-month period could optionally be provided by prospective study participants. Before DNA extraction, blood samples from the prospective study were shipped at room temperature or frozen.

The sample comprised PBMCs or T cells enriched from blood (not recorded which). The sequence is built from TRBV30 and TRBJ2-2, with TRBD2 matching 9 junction bases. This sequence was found in a man aged 35-49 years with acute COVID-19. The CDR3 here reads CAWGGLANGELFF. In nucleotides, the sequence is TGTGCCTGGGGGGGACTAGCTAACGGGGAGCTGTTTTTT.